The rows below give T cell receptor beta chains drawn from one sample of a study of a mutant IDH1 vaccine in newly diagnosed glioma. The protocol was immunoSEQ multiplex PCR, while the TCRdb copy is restricted to in-frame clones and leaves out a portion. Of tens of thousands of clones listed, about 86% are singletons. The specimen was PBMCs, collected from a glioma patient treated with radiotherapy, temozolomide or both. These receptor sequences come from a man in his thirties or forties with glioma. Both conserved end residues are trimmed from each CDR3. Fields, in order: CDR3 length, V gene, clone size, D gene, CDR3 protein. D genes are given only for firm matches. Where a row states a size, it is once, few, many or the class of an expanded clone; other rows omit it.

length: 12; V: TRBV2; size: -; D: -; CDR3: ASTGGINTGELF
length: 13; V: TRBV14; size: -; D: -; CDR3: ASSQVFVGGTEAF
length: 12; V: TRBV7-2; size: few; D: TRBD1; CDR3: ASSLWTGYQPQH
length: 12; V: TRBV11-2; size: -; D: -; CDR3: ASSFGGRGTEAF
length: 12; V: TRBV6-5; size: once; D: -; CDR3: ASSPRGGVDTQY
length: 11; V: TRBV10-3; size: -; D: -; CDR3: AISYVTGNEQY
length: 12; V: TRBV5-7; size: -; D: -; CDR3: ASSLEQGPHEQY
length: 9; V: TRBV6-6; size: -; D: -; CDR3: ASSTTIEQY
length: 11; V: TRBV30; size: -; D: -; CDR3: AWSVQAGNTIY
length: 14; V: TRBV9; size: -; D: TRBD2; CDR3: ASSVGGGSGANVLT
length: 12; V: TRBV2; size: -; D: TRBD1; CDR3: ASVADRGAGPQH
length: 12; V: TRBV11-2; size: -; D: -; CDR3: ASSFSRVGNTIY
length: 12; V: TRBV5-5; size: -; D: -; CDR3: ASSLTDAGNEQF
length: 12; V: TRBV5-4; size: once; D: TRBD1; CDR3: ASSLDRGTYEQY
length: 13; V: TRBV4-1; size: -; D: TRBD1; CDR3: ASSPLGQGAYEQY
length: 12; V: TRBV27; size: -; D: -; CDR3: ASSPWGDNTEAF
length: 12; V: TRBV7-9; size: -; D: -; CDR3: ASSFHRAGTEAF